This passage covers 11 T cell receptor beta chains from one sample sequenced in a study of blood T cells in healthy people across ages. For the second PCR, which ran for about 7 to 11 cycles, a sample-barcoded 5' primer and a J-beta primer mix were used. Using its own MiXCR run on the 5' RACE reads, TCRdb lists one record per CDR3 protein. Altogether about a million distinct CDR3 sequences are present, approximately 38% being singletons, with the ten largest covering about an eighth. Sequencing was performed on blood. These receptor sequences come from a man younger than 30 in good health.

This clonotype was counted a few times. The rearrangement links TRBV10-3 to TRBJ2-7; the D is unclear. The CDR3 is made up of 12 amino acids. Trimming removed 2 bases at V and 3 bases at J, with 5 bases between. Germline lookup yields CDR1 ENHRY and CDR2 SYGVKD. CDR3 DNA sequence: TGTGCCATCAGTGAGGATGACTACGAGCAGTACTTC. Protein: CAISEDDYEQYF.

The V gene is TRBV7-9, the J gene TRBJ2-1, with D uncertain. Trimming took off 8 bases at V and 6 bases at J, with 23 bases between the two ends. Germline CDR1 and CDR2: SEHNR and FQNEAQ (reference sequence). This CDR3 has 16 residues. The DNA for the CDR3 is TGTGCCAGCCATCCAAATCGGCAGGCGGTACCCAATGAGCAGTTCTTC. Amino acids: CASHPNRQAVPNEQFF.

The chain joins TRBV7-9 to TRBJ2-7, with 9 bases aligning to TRBD1. The junction had 10 bases not matched to a gene; V was cut back by 4 bases and J by 3 bases. The length of the CDR3 is 16 residues. Germline-derived CDR1 and CDR2 are SEHNR and FQNEAQ (reference sequence). The CDR3 sequence is CASSSIGTGNLYEQYF. CDR3 in DNA: TGTGCCAGCAGCTCCATCGGGACAGGGAATCTCTACGAGCAGTACTTC.

This chain connects TRBV7-9 to TRBJ1-4; possibly TRBD1 for D (5 bases). This CDR3 contains 14 residues. V was pared by 5 bases and J by 4 bases, with 11 bases between. The V gene's germline CDR1 is SEHNR and CDR2 FQNEAQ (reference sequence). CDR3 in DNA: TGTGCCAGCAGCCCCGGGACCAATAATGAAAAACTGTTTTTT. It translates to CASSPGTNNEKLFF. The variable domain in full, completed from reference TRBV7-9 and TRBJ1-4, reads DTGVSQNPRHKITKRGQNVTFRCDPISEHNRLYWYRQTLGQGPEFLTYFQNEAQLEKSRLLSDRFSAERPKGSFSTLEIQRTEQGDSAMYLCASSPGTNNEKLFFGSGTQLSVL.

The genes are TRBV29-1 and TRBJ2-2; D assignment may be TRBD1 or TRBD2 (6 bases each). In germline, CDR1 is SQVTM, CDR2 ANQGSEA. The CDR3 has 16 amino acids. Trimming took off 1 base at V and 9 bases at J, with 21 bases between the two ends. The CDR3 reads CSVEGIGGVPARELFF. For the CDR3, the DNA is TGCAGCGTTGAAGGTATCGGGGGCGTCCCAGCCAGGGAGCTGTTTTTT.

Of note for this clonotype: The junction departs from germline at one end; a sequencing error may be responsible. This CDR3 is CAGSQTPTGSNYGYTF. The CDR3 nucleotides are TGTGCCGGCAGCCAAACCCCGACAGGATCTAACTATGGCTACACCTTC. The chain combines TRBV3-1 with TRBJ1-2; D may be TRBD1 (6 bases). This CDR3 is 16 amino acids long. Germline V gene lookup returns CDR1 LGHDT and CDR2 YNNKEL (reference sequence).

This chain uses TRBV5-1 with TRBJ2-6; no firm D call. Trimming took off 0 bases at V and 1 base at J, with 8 bases between the two ends. The germline V gene encodes CDR1 SGHRS and CDR2 YFSETQ. This CDR3 comprises 16 residues. The CDR3 DNA follows: TGCGCCAGCAGCTTGGAAGGTACGTCTGGGGCCAACGTCCTGACTTTC. Amino acids: CASSLEGTSGANVLTF.

The chain has TRBV24-1 and TRBJ2-2; 8 nucleotides match TRBD1. CDR3 length: 16 amino acids. Per the germline V gene, CDR1 is KGHDR and CDR2 is SFDVKD. The junction had 3 bases not matched to a gene; V was cut back by 3 bases and J by 1 base. CDR3 region: CATSDTGTGNTGELFF. CDR3 coding DNA: TGTGCCACCAGTGATACCGGGACAGGGAACACCGGGGAGCTGTTTTTT.

This clonotype was seen a single time. The gene calls are TRBV2 and TRBJ2-7, with 11 bases fitting TRBD1. Germline CDR1 SNHLY, CDR2 FYNNEI. The length of the CDR3 is 12 residues. The junction had 8 bases not matched to a gene; V was cut back by 7 bases and J by 12 bases. The CDR3 region is CASNKDRGLMYF. DNA for the CDR3: TGTGCCAGCAATAAGGACAGGGGGCTCATGTACTTC.

Regarding this clonotype: The junction departs from germline at one end; a sequencing error may be responsible. The J gene is TRBJ1-2, the V gene TRBV3-1; D not resolved. The CDR3 length is 15 residues. Germline V gene lookup returns CDR1 LGHDT and CDR2 YNNKEL (reference sequence). The CDR3, as DNA: TGTGCTAGCAGCCGTGACGTAGTAGTAAGCTATGGCCACACCTTC. Protein: CASSRDVVVSYGHTF.

With respect to this clonotype: With a much larger clone just one base away, this may be a read error. V and J are TRBV4-3 and TRBJ2-5; TRBD2 aligns across 8 bases. Trimming removed 3 bases from V and 6 bases from J; junction bases left unmatched: 15. The CDR3 length is 17 residues. Germline V CDR1 and CDR2: LGHNA, YSLEER. CDR3 in amino acids: CASSQNFLGGAMKTQYF. The CDR3, as DNA: TGCGCCAGCAGCCAGAACTTTCTCGGGGGGGCTATGAAGACCCAGTACTTC.